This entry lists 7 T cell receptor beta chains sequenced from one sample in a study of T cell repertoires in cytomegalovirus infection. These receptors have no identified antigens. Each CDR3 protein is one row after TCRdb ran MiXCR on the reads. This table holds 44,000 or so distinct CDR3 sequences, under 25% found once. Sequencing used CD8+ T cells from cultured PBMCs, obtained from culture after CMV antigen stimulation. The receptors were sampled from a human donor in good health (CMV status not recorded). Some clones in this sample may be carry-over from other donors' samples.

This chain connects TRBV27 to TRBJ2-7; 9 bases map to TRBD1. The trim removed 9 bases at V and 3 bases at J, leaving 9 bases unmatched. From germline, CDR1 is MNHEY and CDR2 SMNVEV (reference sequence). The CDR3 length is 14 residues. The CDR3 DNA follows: TGTGCCAGTTGGACCGGGACAGGGTACTACGAGCAGTACTTC. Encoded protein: CASWTGTGYYEQYF.

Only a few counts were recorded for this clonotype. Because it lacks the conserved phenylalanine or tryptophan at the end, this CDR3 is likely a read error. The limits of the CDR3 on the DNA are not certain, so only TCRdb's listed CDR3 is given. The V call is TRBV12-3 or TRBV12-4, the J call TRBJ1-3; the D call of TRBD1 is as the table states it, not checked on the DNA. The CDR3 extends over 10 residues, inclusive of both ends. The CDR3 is CASSPDLRQL.

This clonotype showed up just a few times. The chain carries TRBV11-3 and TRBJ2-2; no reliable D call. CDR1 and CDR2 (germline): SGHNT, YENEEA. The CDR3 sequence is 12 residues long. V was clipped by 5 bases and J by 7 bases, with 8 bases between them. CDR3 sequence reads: CASSPPYGELFF. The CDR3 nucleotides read TGTGCCAGCAGCCCCCCATACGGGGAGCTGTTTTTT.

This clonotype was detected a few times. Written as DNA, the CDR3 is TGTGCCATCAGTGAGTCGAGCAGGGCGGACGAGCAGTTCTTC. Protein: CAISESSRADEQFF. V and J are TRBV10-3 and TRBJ2-7, with D perhaps matching TRBD1 (5 bases). The J call is in doubt because the DNA end fits TRBJ2-1 better. In germline, CDR1 is ENHRY, CDR2 SYGVKD. The CDR3 loop spans 14 amino acids.

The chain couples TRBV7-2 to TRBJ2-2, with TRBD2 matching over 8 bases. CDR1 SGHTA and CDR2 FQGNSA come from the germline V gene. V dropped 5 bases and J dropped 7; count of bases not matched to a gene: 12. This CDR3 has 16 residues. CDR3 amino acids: CASSPVAGGTFGELFF. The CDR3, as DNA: TGTGCCAGCAGCCCCGTTGCGGGAGGAACTTTCGGGGAGCTGTTTTTT.

For the CDR3, the DNA is TGTGCCAGCAGTTTAAACCCGGGGCGGGAGCAGTACTTC. Its protein is CASSLNPGREQYF. The chain recombines TRBV28 with TRBJ2-7; D is possibly TRBD1 or TRBD2 (5 bases each). V gave up 2 bases and J gave up 7 bases, with 12 bases separating them. CDR1 MDHEN and CDR2 SYDVKM come from the germline V gene. The CDR3 totals 13 residues.

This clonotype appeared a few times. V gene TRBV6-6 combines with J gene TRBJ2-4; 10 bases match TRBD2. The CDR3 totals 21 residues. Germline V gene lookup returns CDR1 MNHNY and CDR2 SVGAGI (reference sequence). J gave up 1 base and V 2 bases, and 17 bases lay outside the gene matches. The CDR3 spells CASSYLALAGGRREAKNIQYF. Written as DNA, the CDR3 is TGTGCCAGCAGTTACCTGGCATTAGCGGGGGGCCGTAGGGAGGCCAAAAACATTCAGTACTTC.